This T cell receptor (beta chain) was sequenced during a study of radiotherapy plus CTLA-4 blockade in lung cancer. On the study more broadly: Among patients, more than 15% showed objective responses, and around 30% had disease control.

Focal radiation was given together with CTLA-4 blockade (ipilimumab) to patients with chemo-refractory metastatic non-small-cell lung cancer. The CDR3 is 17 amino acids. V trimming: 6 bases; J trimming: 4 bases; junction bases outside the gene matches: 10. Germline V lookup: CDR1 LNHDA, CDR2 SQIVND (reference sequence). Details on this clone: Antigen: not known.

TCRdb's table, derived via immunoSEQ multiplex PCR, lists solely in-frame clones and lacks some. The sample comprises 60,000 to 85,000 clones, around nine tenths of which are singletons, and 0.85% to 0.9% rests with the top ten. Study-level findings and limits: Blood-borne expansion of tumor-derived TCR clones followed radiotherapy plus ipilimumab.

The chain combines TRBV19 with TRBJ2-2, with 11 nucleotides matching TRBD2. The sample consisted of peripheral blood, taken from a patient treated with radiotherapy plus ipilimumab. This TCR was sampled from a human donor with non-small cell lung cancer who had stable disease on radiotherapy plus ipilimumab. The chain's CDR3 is CASRGLAETRGTGELFF. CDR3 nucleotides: TGTGCCAGTAGGGGACTAGCGGAGACGCGGGGCACCGGGGAGCTGTTTTTT.